The 32 T cell receptor beta chains below all came from one sample that was sequenced in a study of CD8 T cells in ankylosing spondylitis. TCRdb reprocessed the 5' RACE reads via MiXCR and lists one record per CDR3 protein. The sample shows about 64,000 distinct CDR3 sequences, 6% to 8% of them seen only once. What was sequenced was synovial fluid, either unsorted or a sorted T cell fraction (not recorded which). These receptors all stem from a male donor with ankylosing spondylitis.

V usage is TRBV19 and J usage is TRBJ1-6, with unresolved D. In germline, CDR1 is LNHDA, CDR2 SQIVND (reference sequence). The CDR3 length is 13 residues. V lost 3 bases and J lost 9, with 9 bases in between. CDR3 nucleotides: TGTGCCAGTAGTATTGGAGGGAGTTCACCCCTCCACTTT. Protein product: CASSIGGSSPLHF. The whole variable domain, remainder taken from reference TRBV19 and TRBJ1-6, is DGGITQSPKYLFRKEGQNVTLSCEQNLNHDAMYWYRQDPGQGLRLIYYSQIVNDFQKGDIAEGYSVSREKKESFPLTVTSAQKNPTAFYLCASSIGGSSPLHFGNGTRLTVT.

This clonotype was observed a few times. The chain joins TRBV28 to TRBJ1-2; the match to TRBD1 covers 8 bases. CDR1 MDHEN and CDR2 SYDVKM come from the germline V gene. V gave up 3 bases and J gave up 9 bases; unmatched junction bases: 6. There are 13 residues in the CDR3. CDR3 sequence reads: CASSFDRGISYTF. CDR3 sequence (DNA): TGTGCCAGCAGTTTTGACAGGGGCATCAGCTACACCTTC.

The gene calls are TRBV2 and TRBJ1-1, with unresolved D. Deletions cut 4 bases from V and 3 bases from J, with 15 bases between. The germline V gene has CDR1 SNHLY and CDR2 FYNNEI. CDR3 length: 15 amino acids. The CDR3 protein is CASSGVGGIYTEAFF. DNA for the CDR3: TGTGCCAGCAGTGGTGTCGGCGGCATTTACACTGAAGCTTTCTTT.

Remarks on this clonotype: This may be a read error, as it is one base from a much larger clone. This sequence joins TRBV29-1 and TRBJ2-3; D is possibly TRBD1 or TRBD2 (5 bases each). Trimming took off 8 bases at V and 1 base at J, with 13 bases between the two ends. Per the germline V gene, CDR1 is SQVTM and CDR2 is ANQGSEA. The CDR3 extends over 13 amino acids. CDR3 sequence (DNA): TGCAGCCTGACCGTGGGGGGCACAGATACGCAGTATTTT. Amino acids: CSLTVGGTDTQYF.

This clonotype appeared many times. The chain couples TRBV25-1 to TRBJ2-3; 14 bases align to TRBD2. The ends lost 3 bases at V and 6 bases at J; junction bases unmatched: 5. This CDR3 has 16 amino acids. Germline V CDR1 and CDR2: MGHDK, SYGVNS. Here the CDR3 reads CASSETSGRAADTQYF. DNA of the CDR3: TGTGCCAGCAGTGAGACTAGCGGGAGGGCCGCGGATACGCAGTATTTT. Drawing the rest from reference TRBV25-1 and TRBJ2-3, the complete variable domain is EADIYQTPRYLVIGTGKKITLECSQTMGHDKMYWYQQDPGMELHLIHYSYGVNSTEKGDLSSESTVSRIRTEHFPLTLESARPSHTSQYLCASSETSGRAADTQYFGPGTRLTVL.

The V call is TRBV5-1, the J call TRBJ1-5; maybe TRBD1 (6 bases). Germline V lookup: CDR1 SGHRS, CDR2 YFSETQ. Trimming pared 0 bases from V and 2 bases from J, leaving 12 bases between. The CDR3 covers 16 residues. The CDR3 protein is CASSLEGGGGNQPQHF. CDR3 DNA: TGCGCCAGCAGCTTGGAGGGGGGCGGGGGCAATCAGCCCCAGCATTTT.

This clonotype was found many times. The chain links TRBV18 to TRBJ1-1; the match to TRBD1 covers 7 bases. CDR3 length: 15 residues. Germline V gene sequence: CDR1 KGHSH, CDR2 LQKENI. V shed 2 bases, J shed 3 bases, and the junction held 6 bases outside the gene matches. Written as DNA, the CDR3 is TGTGCCAGCTCACCAACAGGGGTGAAGGACACTGAAGCTTTCTTT. Its translation is CASSPTGVKDTEAFF.

The J gene is TRBJ1-5, the V gene TRBV30; 10 nucleotides agree with TRBD1. This CDR3 is built from 12 residues. The germline CDR1 and CDR2 sequences are GTSNPN and SVGIG (reference sequence). J lost 16 bases, V lost 3 bases, and 9 bases had no gene match. The CDR3 DNA follows: TGTGCCTGGAGCCCCGACAGGGGGCGGATTCATTTT. Translation: CAWSPDRGRIHF.

The chain carries TRBV11-3 and TRBJ2-5; maybe TRBD2 (5 bases). V was clipped by 6 bases and J by 2 bases, with 16 bases between them. The CDR3 is 15 residues long. Per the germline V gene, CDR1 is SGHNT and CDR2 is YENEEA. The CDR3 loop is CASSSGRGLQETQYF. CDR3 nucleotide sequence: TGTGCCAGCAGTTCCGGACGGGGTCTTCAAGAGACCCAGTACTTC.

This clonotype was detected many times. The V call is TRBV7-3, the J call TRBJ1-1, with no clear D. Trimming left V 2 bases short and J 1 base short, with 8 bases between. This CDR3 spans 14 amino acids. CDR1 and CDR2 from the germline V gene are SGHTA and FQGTGA. The CDR3 nucleotides are TGTGCCAGCAGCTTAGGGCTTCAGAACACTGAAGCTTTCTTT. Translating it yields CASSLGLQNTEAFF.

The CDR3 nucleotides read TGCAGTGCTGTGAGACTAGCGGGAGTAGCAGATACGCAGTATTTT. Residues: CSAVRLAGVADTQYF. The rearrangement joins TRBV20-1 to TRBJ2-3; TRBD2 aligns across 12 bases. Germline CDR1 and CDR2: DFQATT and SNEGSKA (reference sequence). The CDR3 is 15 residues long. The V and J ends lost 5 bases and 4 bases, in that order; junction bases with no gene match: 7.

This clonotype occurred many times. The chain combines TRBV5-1 with TRBJ2-1; 11 positions agree with TRBD2. Looked up from germline, CDR1 is SGHRS and CDR2 is YFSETQ. This CDR3 region has 17 residues. Trimming removed 0 bases from V and 6 bases from J; junction bases left unmatched: 8. As DNA, the CDR3 is TGCGCCAGCAGCTTGGTCGCGGGACTAGCGGTACCCAATGAGCAGTTCTTC. It codes for CASSLVAGLAVPNEQFF.

CDR3 sequence reads: CASRLVGNEQFF. DNA of the CDR3: TGCGCCAGCAGGCTAGTGGGCAATGAGCAGTTCTTC. V gene TRBV5-1 combines with J gene TRBJ2-1; D gene ambiguous. The ends were cut back, 5 bases at V and 6 bases at J, with 9 bases in the middle. Germline lookup yields CDR1 SGHRS and CDR2 YFSETQ. The CDR3 contains 12 residues.

The table lists this clonotype with many counts. This sequence joins TRBV12-3 or TRBV12-4 and TRBJ2-2; 9 bases line up with TRBD2. V dropped 7 bases and J dropped 0; count of bases not matched to a gene: 9. CDR3 length: 17 amino acids. CDR3 region: CASKRVAGAANTGELFF. CDR3 sequence (DNA): TGTGCCAGCAAAAGGGTAGCGGGGGCCGCGAACACCGGGGAGCTGTTTTTT.

This clonotype was seen ten or more times. The V gene is TRBV7-2, the J gene TRBJ2-7, with D unclear. This CDR3 is 16 amino acids long. The germline V gene has CDR1 SGHTA and CDR2 FQGNSA. The V end lost 1 base, the J end lost 0 bases, and 13 bases lay between the germline ends. CDR3 residues: CASSLGGWGSSYEQYF. The CDR3 DNA reads as TGTGCCAGCAGCTTAGGTGGGTGGGGTAGCTCCTACGAGCAGTACTTC.

This clonotype was counted many times. This chain joins TRBV5-1 and TRBJ1-6, with D unclear. The V end was cut by 2 bases, the J end by 5 bases, with 8 bases between. The germline gives CDR1 SGHRS, CDR2 YFSETQ. This CDR3 comprises 14 residues. The DNA of the CDR3 is TGCGCCAGCAGCTTAAGACAAGATAATTCACCCCTCCACTTT. As protein: CASSLRQDNSPLHF. Full variable domain (outside the CDR3, taken from reference TRBV5-1 and TRBJ1-6): KAGVTQTPRYLIKTRGQQVTLSCSPISGHRSVSWYQQTPGQGLQFLFEYFSETQRNKGNFPGRFSGRQFSNSRSEMNVSTLELGDSALYLCASSLRQDNSPLHFGNGTRLTVT.

This clonotype was counted at least ten times. The chain employs TRBV6-1 and TRBJ1-5; D is uncertain. The CDR3 has 13 amino acids. The germline V and J ends were trimmed by 7 bases and 3 bases, with 10 bases remaining between them. Germline CDR1 MNHNS, CDR2 SASEGT. CDR3 coding DNA: TGTGCCAGCACGGCTCAGGTCAATCAGCCCCAGCATTTT. Amino acids: CASTAQVNQPQHF.

This clonotype was seen ten or more times. The CDR3 bases are TGCAGCGTTGGCGAGGGGCTCTTGGGCAATCAGCCCCAGCATTTT. Translating gives CSVGEGLLGNQPQHF. The V gene is TRBV29-1, the J gene TRBJ1-5; perhaps TRBD1 as D (5 bases). Trimming removed 4 bases from V and 2 bases from J, with 15 bases in between. Germline assignment: CDR1 SQVTM and CDR2 ANQGSEA. The CDR3 runs 15 residues.

In this sample, this clonotype turned up many times. This chain joins TRBV29-1 and TRBJ2-7; D might be TRBD1 or TRBD2, each matching 5 bases. V lost 6 bases and J 6 bases, leaving 18 bases between the germline ends. CDR1 SQVTM and CDR2 ANQGSEA come from the germline V gene. This CDR3 spans 13 amino acids. CDR3 protein: CSVAILGVGEQYF. The CDR3 nucleotides are TGCAGCGTGGCCATCTTGGGGGTCGGCGAGCAGTACTTC.

This clonotype was counted many times. This sequence joins TRBV7-2 and TRBJ2-1; D is ambiguous. This CDR3 comprises 12 residues. V lost 2 bases, J lost 3 bases, and 2 bases lay in between. Per germline, CDR1 SGHTA and CDR2 FQGNSA. As DNA, the CDR3 is TGTGCCAGCAGCTTACGCTACAATGAGCAGTTCTTC. Translation: CASSLRYNEQFF.

This clonotype was seen at least ten times. CDR3 sequence (DNA): TGTGCCAGCAGCGTAGGAGGGAGTACCTACAATGAGCAGTTCTTC. Amino acid sequence: CASSVGGSTYNEQFF. This rearrangement joins TRBV9 to TRBJ2-1; tentative D call: TRBD2 (5 bases). V lost 0 bases to trimming and J lost 2 bases, with 9 bases between them. Germline CDR1 SGDLS, CDR2 YYNGEE. The CDR3 is 15 amino acids.

The chain is built from TRBV3-1 and TRBJ1-2; D is perhaps TRBD1 (5 bases). The germline CDR1 and CDR2 sequences are LGHDT and YNNKEL (reference sequence). The CDR3 is 14 residues long. The V end was cut by 4 bases, the J end by 4 bases, with 13 bases between. CDR3 sequence reads: CASSRSTEGYGYTF. The CDR3 DNA is TGTGCCAGCAGCCGATCGACAGAGGGCTATGGCTACACCTTC.

Only a few counts were recorded for this clonotype. The rearrangement joins TRBV4-2 to TRBJ1-4; no reliable D call. From germline, CDR1 is LGHNA and CDR2 YNFKEQ. The CDR3 length is 16 residues. The V end lost 2 bases, the J end lost 0 bases, and 10 bases lay between the germline ends. CDR3: CASSQPRQSTNEKLFF. Written as DNA, the CDR3 is TGTGCCAGCAGCCAACCTCGGCAGTCAACTAATGAAAAACTGTTTTTT.

This clonotype was detected ten times or more. The chain links TRBV20-1 to TRBJ1-1; TRBD1 is a possible D gene (6 bases). Per the germline V gene, CDR1 is DFQATT and CDR2 is SNEGSKA (reference sequence). CDR3 length equals 13 residues. Trimming stripped 1 base from V and 4 bases from J, with 10 bases between. CDR3 residues: CSARGQGFTEAFF. The CDR3 DNA sequence: TGCAGTGCTAGAGGTCAGGGGTTCACTGAAGCTTTCTTT.

As to this clonotype: A much larger clone lies one base from this, so it may be a read error. The chain has TRBV5-1 and TRBJ2-7; 7 bases line up with TRBD1. This CDR3 is built from 13 residues. Germline V gives CDR1 SGHRS, CDR2 YFSETQ. The trim removed 3 bases at V and 4 bases at J, leaving 4 bases unmatched. CDR3 in amino acids: CASSSYRGYEQYF. In DNA form, the CDR3 reads TGCGCCAGCAGCTCGTACAGGGGATACGAGCAGTACTTC.

The V and J genes are TRBV11-3 and TRBJ2-2; D remains unclear. There are 14 residues in the CDR3. V was shortened by 2 bases and J by 3 bases, with 7 bases between the two germline ends. Germline loops: CDR1 SGHNT, CDR2 YENEEA. The CDR3 DNA sequence: TGTGCCAGCAGCTTAAAAAGGGACACCGGGGAGCTGTTTTTT. Its protein product is CASSLKRDTGELFF.

This clonotype has ten or more counts. The chain couples TRBV5-1 to TRBJ1-2; 8 bases map to TRBD1. Germline CDR1 reads SGHRS; CDR2 reads YFSETQ. V shed 5 bases and J 4 bases; nucleotides not matched to a gene: 7. The length of the CDR3 is 14 residues. Written as DNA, the CDR3 is TGCGCCAGCAGGGCCGGACAGGGACCCTATGGCTACACCTTC. This gives the protein CASRAGQGPYGYTF.

The genes are TRBV30 and TRBJ1-4; maybe TRBD1 (5 bases). This CDR3 region has 14 residues. V was pared by 4 bases and J by 0 bases, with 9 bases between. CDR1 GTSNPN and CDR2 SVGIG come from the germline V gene (reference sequence). CDR3 sequence (DNA): TGTGCCTGGAATAGGGACCCAACTAATGAAAAACTGTTTTTT. Its protein is CAWNRDPTNEKLFF.

This clonotype was seen at least ten times. The chain joins TRBV20-1 to TRBJ2-7, with D possibly matching TRBD1 (5 bases). V lost 3 bases and J lost 6, with 21 bases in between. CDR3 size: 15 residues. Looked up from germline, CDR1 is DFQATT and CDR2 is SNEGSKA (reference sequence). CDR3 in amino acids: CSASKTRQSLSEQYF. Here the CDR3 DNA reads TGCAGTGCTAGCAAAACGAGACAGAGCCTAAGCGAGCAGTACTTC.

The chain carries TRBV6-1 and TRBJ2-7, with a possible D match to TRBD1 (6 bases). This CDR3 has 13 amino acids. CDR1 and CDR2 (germline): MNHNS, SASEGT. The V end was cut by 8 bases, the J end by 1 base, with 12 bases between. The CDR3, as DNA: TGTGCCAGCTCGACAGGCCGATCCTACGAGCAGTACTTC. Translated: CASSTGRSYEQYF.

This clonotype was recorded at least ten times. The chain uses TRBV7-3 and TRBJ2-1, with 8 bases fitting TRBD2. CDR1 and CDR2 (germline): SGHTA, FQGTGA. V was clipped by 4 bases and J by 8 bases; unmatched bases: 7. CDR3 size: 14 residues. The CDR3 DNA reads as TGTGCCAGCAGCTCCGGACTAGCTCTCGATGAGCAGTTCTTC. This translates into CASSSGLALDEQFF. Variable domain in full (rest from reference TRBV7-3 and TRBJ2-1): GAGVSQTPSNKVTEKGKYVELRCDPISGHTALYWYRQSLGQGPEFLIYFQGTGAADDSGLPNDRFFAVRPEGSVSTLKIQRTERGDSAVYLCASSSGLALDEQFFGPGTRLTVL.

In this sample, this clonotype is medium-sized. The junction departs from the called germline gene at one end, perhaps through a read error. In nucleotides, the CDR3 is TGTGCCAGCAGCCTAGCGGAGGGCTTTGAGCAGTTCTTC. Its protein is CASSLAEGFEQFF. The chain employs TRBV7-2 and TRBJ2-1; 7 positions match TRBD2. This CDR3 contains 13 residues. Germline V gene data show CDR1 as SGHTA and CDR2 as FQGNSA.